The sequence of this T cell receptor beta chain was determined in a study of T cell responses to AZD1222 COVID-19 vaccine. General study points: Without day 14 samples, only post-peak T cell repertoires were studied. Dominant CD4 TCR responses targeted spike regions 160-218 and 743-854. Females made up more of the donors, who were largely white British, and clonal diversity may have come out too low. Spike-specific TCR depth and breadth grew after two AZD1222 doses.

On this clone itself: Antigen specificity is unknown.

Clones were read by immunoSEQ multiplex PCR, and TCRdb kept only the in-frame ones, dropping some. The sample holds about 150,000 clones, 80% to 90% seen once. There are 15 residues in the CDR3. V was clipped by 4 bases and J by 0 bases, with 12 bases between them. Per the germline V gene, CDR1 is SGHAT and CDR2 is FQNNGV. The chain has TRBV11-2 and TRBJ1-2, with D possibly TRBD1 on 5 matching bases. The TCR originated in an adult in good health. The material sequenced was peripheral blood, taken on day 0 of MenACWY control vaccination. CDR3 sequence: CASSSLGGANYGYTF. CDR3 in DNA: TGTGCCAGCAGCTCGCTGGGGGGAGCTAACTATGGCTACACCTTC.